These T cell receptor beta chains were read from a single sample in a study of molecular identifiers for immune sequencing clone quantification. TCRdb analysed the PCR reads with MiXCR anew, one entry per CDR3 protein. The sample lists some 100,000 distinct CDR3 sequences; roughly 19% were seen once. Material for sequencing was naive CD8+ T cells from blood, with Jurkat cell RNA spiked in. These receptors were collected from a human donor in good health. Some libraries in this study had Jurkat cell RNA spiked in. CDR3s include the opening cysteine and the closing phenylalanine or tryptophan. The D gene is left open where the match is weak. Not every row has a clone size; where given, it reads once, few, many or a size class.

>-|TRBV3-1|many|TRBJ2-7
CASSLWRGSYEQYF
TGTGCCAGCAGCCTCTGGCGGGGATCCTACGAGCAGTACTTC
>-|TRBV11-2|once|TRBJ2-5
CASSLVGPIETQYF
TGTGCCAGCAGCTTAGTGGGACCGATCGAGACCCAGTACTTC
>-|TRBV25-1|many|TRBJ2-2
CASSDAGRLTGELFF
TGTGCCAGCAGTGACGCAGGGCGGTTAACCGGGGAGCTGTTTTTT
>TRBD1|TRBV7-6|many|TRBJ1-1
CASSDRAMNTEAFF
TGTGCCAGTAGCGACAGGGCGATGAACACTGAAGCTTTCTTT
>-|TRBV4-3|many|TRBJ2-3
CASSQDWAYTDTQYF
TGCGCCAGCAGCCAAGACTGGGCTTACACAGATACGCAGTATTTT
>-|TRBV28|medium-sized|TRBJ2-5
CASTLTGTQGTQYF
TGTGCCAGCACCCTGACAGGAACCCAAGGGACCCAGTACTTC
>-|TRBV7-8|once|TRBJ2-1
CASSSRTVNNEQFF
TGTGCCAGCAGCTCGAGGACAGTCAACAATGAGCAGTTCTTC
>-|TRBV6-1|-|TRBJ2-1
CASRYRVFGSYNEQFF
TGTGCCAGCAGATACAGGGTATTCGGATCCTACAATGAGCAGTTCTTC
>-|TRBV4-1|many|TRBJ2-1
CASSQAGLELINEQFF
TGCGCCAGCAGCCAGGCGGGCCTAGAGTTAATCAATGAGCAGTTCTTC
>TRBD1|TRBV4-2|many|TRBJ1-6
CASSQSQGNNSPLHF
TGTGCCAGCAGCCAATCACAGGGGAATAATTCACCCCTCCACTTT
>-|TRBV20-1|few|TRBJ2-7
CSAREAFAGRPLEQYF
TGCAGTGCTAGGGAGGCGTTCGCGGGGAGGCCACTCGAGCAGTACTTC
>-|TRBV4-3|-|TRBJ1-2
CASRGGGTNYGYTF
TGCGCCAGCCGCGGGGGGGGTACTAACTATGGCTACACCTTC
>-|TRBV7-9|many|TRBJ2-2
CASSLGEAPFANTGELFF
TGTGCCAGCAGCTTAGGGGAAGCTCCTTTCGCGAACACCGGGGAGCTGTTTTTT
>-|TRBV7-7|many|TRBJ2-5
CASSPSPAPQETQYF
TGTGCCAGCAGCCCAAGCCCCGCTCCCCAAGAGACCCAGTACTTC
>-|TRBV12-3/TRBV12-4|many|TRBJ1-5
CASSVGDNQPQHF
TGTGCCAGCAGTGTGGGGGACAATCAGCCCCAGCATTTT
>-|TRBV3-1|many|TRBJ2-1
CASSQGANEQFF
TGTGCCAGCAGCCAAGGCGCGAATGAGCAGTTCTTC
>-|TRBV7-9|many|TRBJ2-2
CASTLTGPNTGELFF
TGTGCCAGCACCCTTACAGGGCCAAACACCGGGGAGCTGTTTTTT
>-|TRBV4-3|many|TRBJ2-5
CASSQDSRMQETQYF
TGCGCCAGCAGCCAAGATTCCAGAATGCAAGAGACCCAGTACTTC
>-|TRBV11-3|few|TRBJ2-1
CASSHRDGGYNEQFF
TGTGCCAGCAGCCACCGAGACGGAGGATACAATGAGCAGTTCTTC
>-|TRBV12-3/TRBV12-4|many|TRBJ1-5
CASSFLGSNQPQHF
TGTGCCAGCAGTTTTCTGGGGAGCAATCAGCCCCAGCATTTT
>TRBD1|TRBV7-9|many|TRBJ2-7
CASSSEGVPGGGYEQYF
TGTGCCAGCAGCTCAGAGGGGGTCCCAGGGGGCGGATACGAGCAGTACTTC
>-|TRBV12-3/TRBV12-4|many|TRBJ2-3
CASGGFADTQYF
TGTGCCAGCGGGGGATTTGCAGATACGCAGTATTTT
>-|TRBV7-9|many|TRBJ2-4
CASSPLRGVDKNIQYF
TGTGCCAGCAGCCCGCTGAGAGGGGTTGACAAAAACATTCAGTACTTC
>TRBD1|TRBV27|many|TRBJ1-5
CASRPGDSANQPQHF
TGTGCCAGCAGGCCGGGGGACAGTGCGAATCAGCCCCAGCATTTT
>TRBD1|TRBV4-1|many|TRBJ1-1
CASSQDSGQGDTEAFF
TGCGCCAGCAGCCAAGATTCGGGACAGGGAGACACTGAAGCTTTCTTT
>-|TRBV5-6|many|TRBJ2-7
CASSLSSLRTESSYEQYF
TGTGCCAGCAGCTTGTCCTCCCTACGGACAGAAAGCTCCTACGAGCAGTACTTC
>-|TRBV6-2/TRBV6-3|many|TRBJ2-3
CASTPDSTDTQYF
TGTGCCAGCACCCCCGACAGCACAGATACGCAGTATTTT
>TRBD2|TRBV24-1|many|TRBJ2-1
CATSDLASGNEQFF
TGTGCCACCAGTGATCTGGCTAGCGGCAATGAGCAGTTCTTC
>TRBD1|TRBV7-2|many|TRBJ1-2
CASSLHPTGANYGYTF
TGTGCCAGCAGCTTACACCCGACAGGGGCCAACTATGGCTACACCTTC
>-|TRBV9|-|TRBJ2-3
CASSVVAGARNTQYF
TGTGCCAGCAGCGTAGTGGCAGGCGCCAGGAATACGCAGTATTTT
>-|TRBV19|few|TRBJ2-7
CASSISGHDYEQYF
TGTGCCAGTAGTATCTCAGGGCACGACTACGAGCAGTACTTC
>-|TRBV20-1|many|TRBJ1-2
CSARDTGSNYGYTF
TGCAGTGCTAGAGATACAGGTTCTAACTATGGCTACACCTTC
>-|TRBV5-4|many|TRBJ2-2
CASSPVGQSPGYHTGELFF
TGTGCCAGCAGCCCCGTGGGGCAGAGCCCTGGATATCACACCGGGGAGCTGTTTTTT
>TRBD1|TRBV27|many|TRBJ1-4
CASSPIWVHEDRATENEKLFF
TGTGCCAGCAGCCCCATTTGGGTGCACGAGGACAGGGCTACCGAGAATGAAAAACTGTTTTTT
>TRBD1|TRBV4-3|many|TRBJ2-1
CASRTDRGPSNEQFF
TGCGCCAGCAGAACGGACAGGGGGCCATCCAATGAGCAGTTCTTC
>TRBD1|TRBV19|many|TRBJ1-2
CASSIPGTGYGYTF
TGTGCCAGTAGTATTCCCGGGACAGGGTATGGCTACACCTTC
>TRBD1|TRBV20-1|many|TRBJ2-1
CSASGTDIWDEQFF
TGCAGTGCTTCCGGGACAGACATTTGGGATGAGCAGTTCTTC
>-|TRBV27|many|TRBJ2-1
CASSPGRHNEQFF
TGTGCCAGCAGTCCCGGCCGACACAATGAGCAGTTCTTC
>-|TRBV7-9|many|TRBJ2-7
CASRTDGVNEQYF
TGTGCCAGCAGGACAGATGGTGTTAACGAGCAGTACTTC
>TRBD1|TRBV5-1|-|TRBJ2-5
CASSRDRGQETQYF
TGCGCCAGCAGCAGGGACAGGGGGCAAGAGACCCAGTACTTC
>-|TRBV7-3|many|TRBJ1-1
CASSPLGGNTEAFF
TGTGCCAGCAGCCCCTTGGGGGGAAACACTGAAGCTTTCTTT
>TRBD1|TRBV7-2|many|TRBJ2-1
CASSYAPGQGNEQFF
TGTGCCAGCAGCTACGCCCCGGGACAGGGGAATGAGCAGTTCTTC
>-|TRBV7-2|many|TRBJ2-3
CASSLSWRTGDTDTQYF
TGTGCCAGCAGCTTAAGTTGGCGAACCGGGGACACAGATACGCAGTATTTT
>TRBD1|TRBV4-3|many|TRBJ1-3
CASSQDRGTVRNSGNTIYF
TGCGCCAGCAGCCAAGATCGGGGGACAGTCCGCAACTCTGGAAACACCATATATTTT
>-|TRBV5-5|many|TRBJ2-4
CASSWRNIQYF
TGTGCCAGCAGCTGGAGGAACATTCAGTACTTC
>TRBD2|TRBV7-2|many|TRBJ2-7
CASSLELAGYYEQYF
TGTGCCAGCAGCTTAGAACTAGCGGGGTACTACGAGCAGTACTTC
>TRBD2|TRBV12-3/TRBV12-4|many|TRBJ2-5
CASTSGLAGGRETQYF
TGTGCCAGCACCTCCGGACTAGCGGGAGGGCGAGAGACCCAGTACTTC
>TRBD1|TRBV6-6|many|TRBJ2-5
CASSLQGPTETQYF
TGTGCCAGCAGCCTACAGGGGCCCACAGAGACCCAGTACTTC
>-|TRBV3-2|many|TRBJ2-2
CASRGADGELFF
TGTGCCAGCAGGGGGGCGGACGGGGAGCTGTTTTTT
>TRBD1|TRBV7-9|many|TRBJ1-4
CASSPTGELLFF
TGTGCCAGCAGCCCGACAGGGGAATTACTGTTTTTT
>-|TRBV13|-|TRBJ2-3
CASSRAGNLADTQYF
TGTGCCAGCAGCAGGGCAGGGAATTTGGCAGATACGCAGTATTTT
>TRBD2|TRBV7-3|many|TRBJ2-1
CASSSEAPGLPKDNEQFF
TGTGCCAGCAGCTCCGAGGCCCCGGGACTACCTAAAGATAATGAGCAGTTCTTC
>TRBD1|TRBV7-9|many|TRBJ2-4
CASSSLGQTIAKNIQYF
TGTGCCAGCAGCTCATTGGGACAGACCATAGCCAAAAACATTCAGTACTTC
>TRBD1|TRBV19|-|TRBJ2-6
CAGSSRDRGAGANVLTF
TGTGCCGGTAGTAGCCGGGACAGGGGAGCCGGGGCCAACGTCCTGACTTTC
>-|TRBV4-2|many|TRBJ2-3
CASSRHYTGLSTDTQYF
TGTGCCAGCAGCCGCCACTATACAGGGCTCAGCACAGATACGCAGTATTTT
>TRBD2|TRBV14|-|TRBJ2-3
CASGPGLAGGTDTQYF
TGTGCCAGCGGACCTGGACTAGCGGGGGGCACAGATACGCAGTATTTT
>TRBD1|TRBV6-2/TRBV6-3|few|TRBJ2-7
CASSYRTGGSYEQYF
TGTGCCAGCAGTTATCGGACAGGGGGCTCGTACGAGCAGTACTTC
>-|TRBV7-9|-|TRBJ1-4
CASSHIFQDEKLFF
TGTGCCAGCAGCCATATATTCCAAGATGAAAAACTGTTTTTT
>-|TRBV9|many|TRBJ2-5
CASSVVGDPRETQYF
TGTGCCAGCAGCGTAGTCGGTGACCCGAGAGAGACCCAGTACTTC